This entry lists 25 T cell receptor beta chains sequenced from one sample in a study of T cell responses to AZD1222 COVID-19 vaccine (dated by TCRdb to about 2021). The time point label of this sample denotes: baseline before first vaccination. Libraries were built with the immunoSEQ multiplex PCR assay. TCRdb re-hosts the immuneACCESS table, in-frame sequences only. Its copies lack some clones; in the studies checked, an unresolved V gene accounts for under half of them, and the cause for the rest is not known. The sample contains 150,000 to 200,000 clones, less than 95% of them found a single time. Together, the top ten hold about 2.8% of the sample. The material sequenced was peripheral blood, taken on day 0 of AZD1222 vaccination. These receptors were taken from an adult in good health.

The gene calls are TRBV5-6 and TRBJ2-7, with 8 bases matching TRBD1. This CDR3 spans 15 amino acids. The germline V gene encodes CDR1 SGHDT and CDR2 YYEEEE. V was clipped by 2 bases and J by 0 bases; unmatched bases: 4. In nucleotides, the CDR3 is TGTGCCAGCAGCTTTGGGACAGGAAGCTCCTACGAGCAGTACTTC. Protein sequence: CASSFGTGSSYEQYF.

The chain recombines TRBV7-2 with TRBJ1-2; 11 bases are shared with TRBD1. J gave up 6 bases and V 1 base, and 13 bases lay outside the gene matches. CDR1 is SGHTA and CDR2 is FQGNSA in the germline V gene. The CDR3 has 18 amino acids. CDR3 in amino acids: CASSLGGTGGVLGHGYTF. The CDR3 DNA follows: TGTGCCAGCAGCTTAGGGGGGACAGGGGGTGTGCTTGGACATGGCTACACCTTC.

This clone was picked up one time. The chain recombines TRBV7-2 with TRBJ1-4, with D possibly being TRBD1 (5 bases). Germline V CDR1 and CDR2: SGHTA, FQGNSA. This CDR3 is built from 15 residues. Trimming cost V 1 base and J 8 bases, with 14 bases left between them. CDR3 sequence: CASSLVGQGVEKLFF. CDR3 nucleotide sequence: TGTGCCAGCAGCTTAGTGGGGCAGGGAGTCGAAAAACTGTTTTTT. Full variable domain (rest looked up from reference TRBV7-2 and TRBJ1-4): GAGVSQSPSNKVTEKGKDVELRCDPISGHTALYWYRQSLGQGLEFLIYFQGNSAPDKSGLPSDRFSAERTGGSVSTLTIQRTQQEDSAVYLCASSLVGQGVEKLFFGSGTQLSVL.

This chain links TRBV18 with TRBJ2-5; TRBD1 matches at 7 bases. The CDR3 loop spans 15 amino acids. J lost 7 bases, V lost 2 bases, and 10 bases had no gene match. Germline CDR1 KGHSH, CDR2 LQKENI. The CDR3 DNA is TGTGCCAGCTCACCATTTTCTGGGACAGAGGGGACCCAGTACTTC. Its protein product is CASSPFSGTEGTQYF. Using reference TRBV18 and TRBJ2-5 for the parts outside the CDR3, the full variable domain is NAGVMQNPRHLVRRRGQEARLRCSPMKGHSHVYWYRQLPEEGLKFMVYLQKENIIDESGMPKERFSAEFPKEGPSILRIQQVVRGDSAAYFCASSPFSGTEGTQYFGPGTRLLVL.

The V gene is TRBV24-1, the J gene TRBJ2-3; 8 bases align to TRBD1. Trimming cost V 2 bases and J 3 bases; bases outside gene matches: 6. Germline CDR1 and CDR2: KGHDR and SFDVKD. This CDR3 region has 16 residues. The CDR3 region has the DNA TGTGCCACCAGTGATTCCGGACAGGGTACGACAGATACGCAGTATTTT. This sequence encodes CATSDSGQGTTDTQYF.

The CDR3 bases are TGTGCCAGCAGCCAAGGTCAACCACAAGGCAATCAGCCCCAGCATTTT. Amino acid sequence: CASSQGQPQGNQPQHF. The V and J genes are TRBV7-3 and TRBJ1-5; D is unresolved. Per germline, CDR1 SGHTA and CDR2 FQGTGA. The CDR3 is 16 amino acids. Trimming left V 5 bases short and J 2 bases short, with 16 bases between.

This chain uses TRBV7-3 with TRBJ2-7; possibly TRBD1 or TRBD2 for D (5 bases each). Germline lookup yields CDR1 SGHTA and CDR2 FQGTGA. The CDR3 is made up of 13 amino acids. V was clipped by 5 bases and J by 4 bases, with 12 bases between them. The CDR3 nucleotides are TGTGCCAGCAGCCTCGGGACCAAATACGAGCAGTACTTC. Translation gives CASSLGTKYEQYF.

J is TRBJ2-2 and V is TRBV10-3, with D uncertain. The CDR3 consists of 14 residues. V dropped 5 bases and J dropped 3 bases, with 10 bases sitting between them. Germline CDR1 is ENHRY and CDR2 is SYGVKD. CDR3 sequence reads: CAISSSYYTGELFF. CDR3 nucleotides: TGTGCCATCAGTAGCTCTTATTACACCGGGGAGCTGTTTTTT.

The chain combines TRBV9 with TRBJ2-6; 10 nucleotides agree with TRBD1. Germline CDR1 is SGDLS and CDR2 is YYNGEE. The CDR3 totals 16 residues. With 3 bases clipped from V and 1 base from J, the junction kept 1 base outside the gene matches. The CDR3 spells CASSGGQGSGANVLTF. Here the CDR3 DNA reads TGTGCCAGCAGCGGGGGACAGGGGTCTGGGGCCAACGTCCTGACTTTC.

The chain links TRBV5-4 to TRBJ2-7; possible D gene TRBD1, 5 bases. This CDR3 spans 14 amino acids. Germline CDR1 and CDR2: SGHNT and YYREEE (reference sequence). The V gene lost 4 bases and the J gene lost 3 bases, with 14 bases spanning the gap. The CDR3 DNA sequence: TGTGCCAGCAGCGGACAAGACGGCCACTACGAGCAGTACTTC. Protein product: CASSGQDGHYEQYF.

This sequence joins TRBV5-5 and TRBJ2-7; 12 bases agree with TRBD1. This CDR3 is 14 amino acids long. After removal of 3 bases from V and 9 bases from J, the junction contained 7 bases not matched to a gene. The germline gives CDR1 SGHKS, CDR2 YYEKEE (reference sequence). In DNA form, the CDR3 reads TGTGCCAGCAGCTCCGGGACAGGGGGCGCGGGGCAGTACTTC. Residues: CASSSGTGGAGQYF.

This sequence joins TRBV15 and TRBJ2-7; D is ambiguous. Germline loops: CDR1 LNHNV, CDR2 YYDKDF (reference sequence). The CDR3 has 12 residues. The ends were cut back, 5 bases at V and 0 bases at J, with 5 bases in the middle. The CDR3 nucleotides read TGTGCCACCAGCTCGAGCTCCTACGAGCAGTACTTC. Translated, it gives CATSSSSYEQYF.

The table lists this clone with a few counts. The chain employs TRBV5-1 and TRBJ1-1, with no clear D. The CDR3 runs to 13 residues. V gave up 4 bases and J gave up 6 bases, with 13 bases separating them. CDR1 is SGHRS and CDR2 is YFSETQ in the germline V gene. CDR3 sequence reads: CASSGPGGAEAFF. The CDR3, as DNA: TGCGCCAGCAGCGGGCCTGGTGGAGCTGAAGCTTTCTTT.

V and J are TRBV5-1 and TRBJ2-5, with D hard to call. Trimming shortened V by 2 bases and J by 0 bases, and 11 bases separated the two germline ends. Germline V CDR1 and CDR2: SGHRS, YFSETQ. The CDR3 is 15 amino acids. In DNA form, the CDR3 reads TGCGCCAGCAGCTTTGACACCGGGTACCAAGAGACCCAGTACTTC. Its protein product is CASSFDTGYQETQYF.

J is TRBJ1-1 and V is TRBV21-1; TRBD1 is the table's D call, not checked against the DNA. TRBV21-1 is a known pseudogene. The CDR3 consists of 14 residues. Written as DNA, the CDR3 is TGTGCCAGCTCACTTTGGACAGGGCCCACTGAAGCTTTCTTT. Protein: CASSLWTGPTEAFF.

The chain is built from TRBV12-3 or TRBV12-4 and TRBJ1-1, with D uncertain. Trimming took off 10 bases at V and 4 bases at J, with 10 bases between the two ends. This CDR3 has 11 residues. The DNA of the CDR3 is TGTGCCAATGATGGCGGCACTGAAGCTTTCTTT. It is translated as CANDGGTEAFF.

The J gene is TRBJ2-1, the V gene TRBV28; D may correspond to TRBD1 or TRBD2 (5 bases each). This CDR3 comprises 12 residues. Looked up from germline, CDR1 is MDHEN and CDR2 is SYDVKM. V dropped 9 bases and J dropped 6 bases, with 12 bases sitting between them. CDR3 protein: CASNRDANEQFF. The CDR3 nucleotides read TGTGCCAGTAATCGGGACGCCAATGAGCAGTTCTTC.

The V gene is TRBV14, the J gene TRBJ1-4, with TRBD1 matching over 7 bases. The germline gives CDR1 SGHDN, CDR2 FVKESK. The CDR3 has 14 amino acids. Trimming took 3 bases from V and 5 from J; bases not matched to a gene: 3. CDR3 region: CASSHAGGNEKLFF. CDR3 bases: TGTGCCAGCAGCCATGCAGGGGGAAATGAAAAACTGTTTTTT.

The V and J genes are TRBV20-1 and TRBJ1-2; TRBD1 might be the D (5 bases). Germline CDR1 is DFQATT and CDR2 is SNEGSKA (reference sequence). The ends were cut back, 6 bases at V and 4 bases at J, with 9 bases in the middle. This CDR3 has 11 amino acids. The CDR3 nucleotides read TGCAGTGCCGTGGGGGGCTATGGCTACACCTTC. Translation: CSAVGGYGYTF.

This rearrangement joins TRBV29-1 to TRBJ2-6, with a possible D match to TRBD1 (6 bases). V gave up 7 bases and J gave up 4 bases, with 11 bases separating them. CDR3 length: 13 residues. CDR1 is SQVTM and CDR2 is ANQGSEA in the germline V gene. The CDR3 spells CSARGPGANVLTF. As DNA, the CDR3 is TGCAGCGCCAGGGGTCCCGGGGCCAACGTCCTGACTTTC.

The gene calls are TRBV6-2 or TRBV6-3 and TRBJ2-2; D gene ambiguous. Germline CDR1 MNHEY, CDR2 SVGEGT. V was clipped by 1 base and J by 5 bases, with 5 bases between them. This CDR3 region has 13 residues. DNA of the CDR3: TGTGCCAGCAGTTACTTCGTTACCGGGGAGCTGTTTTTT. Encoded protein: CASSYFVTGELFF.

CDR3 in DNA: TGCGCCAGCAGCTTGGCAGGAGGGGTTGGCTACACCTTC. It specifies CASSLAGGVGYTF. V gene TRBV5-1 combines with J gene TRBJ1-2, with D perhaps TRBD1 (5 bases). The length of the CDR3 is 13 residues. With 0 bases removed from V and 7 bases from J, the gap between germline ends came to 10 bases. Germline values: CDR1 SGHRS, CDR2 YFSETQ.

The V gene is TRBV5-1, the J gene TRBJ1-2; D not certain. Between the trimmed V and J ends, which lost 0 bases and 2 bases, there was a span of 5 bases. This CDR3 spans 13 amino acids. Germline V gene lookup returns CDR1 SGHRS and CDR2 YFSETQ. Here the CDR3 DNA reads TGCGCCAGCAGCTTGGCCAGAAACTATGGCTACACCTTC. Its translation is CASSLARNYGYTF.

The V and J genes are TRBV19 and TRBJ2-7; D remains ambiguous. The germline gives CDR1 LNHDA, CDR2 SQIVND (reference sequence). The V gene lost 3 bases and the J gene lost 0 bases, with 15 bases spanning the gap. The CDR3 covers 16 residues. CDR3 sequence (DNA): TGTGCCAGTAGTATGGCGGACGGGTCGAGCTCCTACGAGCAGTACTTC. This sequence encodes CASSMADGSSSYEQYF. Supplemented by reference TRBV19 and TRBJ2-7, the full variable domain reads DGGITQSPKYLFRKEGQNVTLSCEQNLNHDAMYWYRQDPGQGLRLIYYSQIVNDFQKGDIAEGYSVSREKKESFPLTVTSAQKNPTAFYLCASSMADGSSSYEQYFGPGTRLTVT.

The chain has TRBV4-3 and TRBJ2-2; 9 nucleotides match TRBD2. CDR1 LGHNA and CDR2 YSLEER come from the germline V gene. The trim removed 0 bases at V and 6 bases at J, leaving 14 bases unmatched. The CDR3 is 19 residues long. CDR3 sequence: CASSQDRAGGPVYAGELFF. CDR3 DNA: TGCGCCAGCAGCCAAGATCGGGCGGGGGGGCCGGTTTATGCCGGGGAGCTGTTTTTT.